Described below is a single T cell receptor (beta chain) sequence and its context. Its antigen is still unknown. Base-call qualities are not available, and no considerably larger clone is one nucleotide away. In total, just over 650 healthy bone marrow donors made up the cohort. Cohort members were all nominally healthy when sampled, although unrecorded immune exposures were likely present. The donor tested CMV seropositive, placing the donor among the approximately 290 seropositive members of the cohort. A peripheral blood sample was provided by each donor, and peripheral blood mononuclear cells were used for TCR beta sequencing. The Qiagen DNeasy Blood Extraction Kit was used to extract genomic DNA from the blood cell samples. This specimen belongs to a study of cytomegalovirus exposure and HLA in healthy donors (dated by TCRdb to the late 2010s). Looking at the study overall: An earlier analysis of fewer than 750 of the donors reported about 280 Gb of sequence data and approximately 120 million unique TCR beta sequences obtained from around 190 million T cells. All discovery cohort repertoires had been generated on a single sequencing platform. To study patterns of TCR occurrence, a later analysis re-analyzed previously published TCR beta repertoires from under 750 donors and added high-resolution HLA genotyping. Because of strong linkage in the cohort, four to six DR-DQ haplotypes were treated as single units for association and clustering. The genetic ancestry cluster associated with self-reported Caucasian donors included 81% of the roughly 360 genotyped donors. Genome-wide SNP genotypes for about 65% of the roughly 670 donors were used in a later genetic analysis, which treated that subset as a discovery cohort. The number of donors typed differed by locus, with about 629-630 for A, B, C, DRB1 and DQB1, more than 500 for DQA1, 600 to 610 for DPA1, and under 490 for DPB1. A separate validation cohort of roughly 120 different subjects was used in addition to the 666-subject first cohort. High-throughput TCR immunosequencing, statistical association of individual TCRs with disease status, and machine learning were combined to predict cytomegalovirus infection status. The study profiled the T cell repertoires of hundreds of subjects by immunosequencing and related them to cytomegalovirus serostatus. Across approximately 420 genotyped donors of the cohort, an average of roughly 200,000 unique TCR beta nucleotide sequences per donor were sequenced, and approximately 17% of those sequences were non-productive. Rather than drawing on any new phenotypic data, the later analysis identified candidate immune exposures from TCR beta sequences and the way those sequences occurred across donors. About 300 gigabases of sequencing data and tens of millions of unique TCR sequences were included in an early release covering 500 to 750 HLA-typed donors. Donor age, sex, ethnicity and CMV serostatus were collected together with the repertoire data. HLA typing included class I and class II loci at four-digit resolution. An earlier analysis of 450 to 750 of the donors used high-throughput TCR beta sequencing to judge whether each TCR beta V gene segment behaved as functional or pseudogenic. The aim of the study was to test whether cataloging public T cell receptors could identify signatures of past pathogen exposure. Findings and caveats that apply to the study as a whole: Roughly uniform sequencing depth across donors was assumed in presence/absence analyses, although this assumption may not hold. The authors suggested that the approach could potentially be extended to other disease states and immunological phenotypes. Correlated functional status among segregating V segments might be attributable to linkage disequilibrium, but an unknown experimental factor could not be ruled out. In the study, some 160 TCR beta chains were listed as associated with cytomegalovirus. Because the 87-base-pair reads could not distinguish some IMGT-functional V segments, including TRBV6-2 and TRBV6-3, those segments were excluded. When HLA alleles, especially DR and DQ, strongly co-occurred, TCR associations were difficult to assign to individual alleles. Immune exposure information for the cohort was limited to CMV serostatus. In a later analysis, TCR association rates were found to vary across HLA loci, with the most associated TCRs seen for DRB1 alleles and the fewest for HLA-C alleles. In vitro tests confirmed that a few of the cytomegalovirus-associated TCR beta chains recognize cytomegalovirus antigens. A later genetic analysis associated a missense DCLRE1C variant with V-gene and J-gene trimming of TCR beta chains, and an independent cohort replicated the association. A cluster of highly shared sequence variants was judged likely to represent a technical artifact of the sequencing pipeline. A later analysis found that HLA-associated TCR beta chains were more clonally expanded and had lower generation probabilities than equally common non-associated chains. Broadly in line with IMGT annotations, most TCR beta V segments showed up in productive rearrangements about 87% or about 30% of the time in an earlier analysis of 587 of the donors. In a later analysis, most CMV-associated TCR beta chains were found to appear HLA-restricted, with HLA associations seemingly driven largely by CMV exposure. Across donors, most TCR sequences were observed very rarely, whereas some public TCRs were present in many individuals. HLA typing was unavailable for some donors at each locus, so association tests used only the typed subset. This cohort had only TCR beta chains sequenced, and the lack of alpha or paired-chain data limited which features could be detected. A further reported finding was that TCR beta sequences accurately predicted the HLA-A and HLA-B alleles for most subjects in the first cohort. In a later analysis, around 17,000 TCR beta sequences were associated with specific HLA alleles at a false discovery rate of 0.05. A later analysis reported that several top co-occurrence clusters appeared linked to parvovirus B19, influenza, CMV and Epstein-Barr virus. A later genetic analysis reported fewer N-insertions in productive TCRs among donors in an Asian-associated ancestry cluster than the roughly 670-donor mean. The classifier was reported to diagnose cytomegalovirus status with high specificity and sensitivity in both the original and validation cohorts. Because counts were too low, seventeen rarely observed V segments, including chromosome 9 orphons, were left out of the earlier analysis of 587 of the donors.

The library was built by means of the immunoSEQ multiplex PCR assay. For the multiplex PCR, a mixture combining 60 forward primers for TCR Vbeta segments and 13 reverse primers for TCR Jbeta segments was used. The CDR3 region of rearranged TCR beta genes was amplified from genomic DNA by a multiplex PCR assay. The Illumina HiSeq System was used to sequence the amplified TCR beta libraries as 87-base-pair reads. The study's own analysis went as follows. A later analysis tallied 80 million to 95 million unique TCR beta chains across the 640 or so repertoires, and about 10 million of those chains were shared by two or more donors. To remove PCR and sequencing errors, raw reads were error-corrected and collapsed into unique sequences using a nearest-neighbor algorithm that merged closely related sequences. CDR3 sequences were aligned to IMGT reference sequences to assign V, D and J gene segments. For a sequence to be retained, at least a six-nucleotide match to both a V gene segment and a J gene segment was required. A rearrangement counted as productive if the CDR3 had no stop codons and remained in frame with V and J, and every other rearrangement counted as non-productive. Following IMGT convention, CDR3 was defined as the stretch from the second conserved V-encoded cysteine to the conserved J-encoded phenylalanine. The earlier analysis of more than 450 of the donors excluded sequences that lacked an unambiguous match to a single V gene segment. In an earlier analysis of a few hundred of the donors, a V segment was called functional when productive rearrangements were above 56.7%, and segregating when the standard deviation between donors exceeded 5%. A statistical classification framework was built for diagnosing cytomegalovirus status from the catalog of TCR beta chain sequences. V and J gene assignment, in a later analysis, came from comparing TCR nucleotide sequences with IMGT/GENE-DB human TR gene sequences. Using the TCRdist pipeline, a later analysis assigned CDR3 sequences along with most-parsimonious VDJ recombination scenarios. In a later analysis, each TCR beta chain was defined by its CDR3 amino acid sequence together with its V-gene family, and reads without a unique V-gene family were excluded. A later analysis removed 450 to 600 highly shared, low-generation-probability nucleotide sequences to deal with suspected cross-contamination and a sequencing artifact. A later analysis calculated a clonal expansion index for each public chain from normalized within-repertoire ranks of inferred template counts. In a later analysis, generation probabilities were computed with a VDJ recombination model fitted to out-of-frame rearrangements, and the resulting probabilities were checked against IGoR. A later analysis scored TCR-TCR, TCR-HLA and TCR-CMV co-occurrence with hypergeometric tests, applying a repertoire-size bias correction to TCR pairs. In a later analysis, false discovery rates were estimated by permuting HLA or CMV assignments 20 times. In a later analysis, co-occurring TCRs were grouped with DBSCAN, and TCRdist sequence similarity was added when clustering was performed within HLA-allele-positive subsets. Repertoires with fewer than 30,000 or more than 120,000 public chains were left out of co-occurrence clustering, as were about five repertoires with anomalous nucleotide sharing. Drawn from immuneACCESS, this table holds only the in-frame rearrangements with V and J called that TCRdb kept. Clones are partly lost; checked studies trace under half to an unresolved V gene and leave the rest unexplained. From that table come the V and J calls and clone size; the DNA was used to work out D and trimming. In this sample the table shows under 200,000 clones, 60% to 85% of which occur a single time. The ten most abundant clones make up 7% of the sample.

CDR1 is given as SGHRS and CDR2 as YFSETQ, both from the germline V gene. The germline V end is reduced by 4 bases and the J end by 5 bases; junction bases left unmatched: 11. Inclusive of the bounding cysteine and phenylalanine, the CDR3 is 17 residues long. Only the CDR3 DNA is retained, 51 bases long and in frame from the first base. This sequence was found in a woman in her forties in good health and CMV-seropositive. The material sequenced was PBMCs. Here the chain combines TRBV5-1 and TRBJ2-1, and TRBD2 matches 11 of the central bases. The nucleotides read TGCGCCAGCAGCCCCCGTAGCGGGGGGGCTACCGACAATGAGCAGTTCTTC. Its protein is CASSPRSGGATDNEQFF.